This note documents a single T cell receptor beta chain sequence. Germline values: CDR1 MNHEY, CDR2 SVGAGI. The V segment lost 6 bases and the J segment 2 bases; nucleotides outside the gene matches: 7. This CDR3 has 15 residues. As originally analysed: Scientists estimated how many nucleated cells there were by amplifying reference gene primers. Using immunoSEQ multiplex PCR, the repertoire was profiled, and TCRdb retains in-frame clones only, with some absent. For V, J and clone size, that table is used; D and trimming come from the DNA. The profile shows 250,000 to 350,000 clones, around 87% of them singletons. The sample originates from a study of blood T cell repertoires in COVID-19. Study at large: The origin of the acute and convalescent COVID-19 samples was the United States, Italy and Spain. In each case, the material was cDNA or gDNA derived from T cells, B-cell-depleted T cells, or PBMCs.

The material sequenced was peripheral blood. The chain links TRBV6-5 to TRBJ1-2; 9 bases align to TRBD1. This TCR was recovered from a woman in her fifties or sixties who had recovered from COVID-19. CDR3 in DNA: TGTGCCAGCAGCTCCACCGGGACAGGGAACTATGGCTACACCTTC. It codes for CASSSTGTGNYGYTF.